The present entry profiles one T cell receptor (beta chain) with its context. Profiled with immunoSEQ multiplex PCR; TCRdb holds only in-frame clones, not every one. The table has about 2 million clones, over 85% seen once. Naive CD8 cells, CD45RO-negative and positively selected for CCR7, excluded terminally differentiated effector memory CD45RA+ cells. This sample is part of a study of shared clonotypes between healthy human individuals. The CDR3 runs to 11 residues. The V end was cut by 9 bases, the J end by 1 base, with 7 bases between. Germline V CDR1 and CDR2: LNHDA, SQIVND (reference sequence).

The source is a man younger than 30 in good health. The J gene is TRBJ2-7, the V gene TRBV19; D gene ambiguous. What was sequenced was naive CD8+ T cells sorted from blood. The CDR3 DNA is TGTGCCAGCGGGCCTTCCTACGAGCAGTACTTC. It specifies CASGPSYEQYF. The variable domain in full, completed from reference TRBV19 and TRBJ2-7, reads DGGITQSPKYLFRKEGQNVTLSCEQNLNHDAMYWYRQDPGQGLRLIYYSQIVNDFQKGDIAEGYSVSREKKESFPLTVTSAQKNPTAFYLCASGPSYEQYFGPGTRLTVT.